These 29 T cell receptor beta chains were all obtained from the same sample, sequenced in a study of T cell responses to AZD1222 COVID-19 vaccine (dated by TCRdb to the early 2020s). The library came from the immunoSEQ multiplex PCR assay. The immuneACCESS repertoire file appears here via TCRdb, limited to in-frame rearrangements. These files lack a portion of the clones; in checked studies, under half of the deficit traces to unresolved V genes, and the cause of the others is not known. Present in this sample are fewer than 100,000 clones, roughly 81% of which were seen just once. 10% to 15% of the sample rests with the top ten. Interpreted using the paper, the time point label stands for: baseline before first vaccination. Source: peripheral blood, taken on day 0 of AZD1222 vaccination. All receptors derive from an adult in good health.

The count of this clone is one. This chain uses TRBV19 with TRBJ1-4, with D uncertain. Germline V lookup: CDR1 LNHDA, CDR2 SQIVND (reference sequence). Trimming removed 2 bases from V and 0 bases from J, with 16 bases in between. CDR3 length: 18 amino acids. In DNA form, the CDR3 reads TGTGCCAGTAGTATACGGCAGGTACACTTTGCAACTAATGAAAAACTGTTTTTT. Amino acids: CASSIRQVHFATNEKLFF.

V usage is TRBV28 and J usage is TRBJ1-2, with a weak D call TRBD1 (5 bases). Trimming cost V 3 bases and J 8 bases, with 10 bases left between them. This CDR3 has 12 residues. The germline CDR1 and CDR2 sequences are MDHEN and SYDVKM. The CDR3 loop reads CASSFGGRGYTF. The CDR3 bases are TGTGCCAGCAGTTTCGGGGGTCGCGGCTACACCTTC.

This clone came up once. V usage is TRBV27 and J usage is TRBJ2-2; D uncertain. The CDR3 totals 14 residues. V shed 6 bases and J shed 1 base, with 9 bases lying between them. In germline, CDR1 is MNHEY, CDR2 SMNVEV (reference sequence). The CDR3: CASSAGWNTGELFF. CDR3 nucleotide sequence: TGTGCCAGCAGCGCAGGATGGAACACCGGGGAGCTGTTTTTT.

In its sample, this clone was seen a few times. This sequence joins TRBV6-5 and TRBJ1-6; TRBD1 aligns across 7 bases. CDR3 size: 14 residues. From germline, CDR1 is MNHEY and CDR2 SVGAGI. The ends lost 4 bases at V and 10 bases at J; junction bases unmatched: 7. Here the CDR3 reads CASSWTQGGSPLHF. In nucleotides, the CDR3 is TGTGCCAGCAGTTGGACGCAGGGGGGGTCACCCCTCCACTTT.

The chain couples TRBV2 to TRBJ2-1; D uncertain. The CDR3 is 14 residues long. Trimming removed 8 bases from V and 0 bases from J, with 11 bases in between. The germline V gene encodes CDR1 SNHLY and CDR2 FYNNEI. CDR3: CASLQVNSYNEQFF. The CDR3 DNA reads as TGTGCCAGCCTTCAGGTGAACTCCTACAATGAGCAGTTCTTC.

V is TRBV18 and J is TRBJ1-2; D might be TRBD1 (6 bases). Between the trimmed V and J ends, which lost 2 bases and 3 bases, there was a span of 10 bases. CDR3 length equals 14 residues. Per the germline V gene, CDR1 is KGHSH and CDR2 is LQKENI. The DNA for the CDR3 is TGTGCCAGCTCACCAGGGACATTGGACTATGGCTACACCTTC. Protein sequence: CASSPGTLDYGYTF. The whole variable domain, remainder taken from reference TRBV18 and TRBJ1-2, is NAGVMQNPRHLVRRRGQEARLRCSPMKGHSHVYWYRQLPEEGLKFMVYLQKENIIDESGMPKERFSAEFPKEGPSILRIQQVVRGDSAAYFCASSPGTLDYGYTFGSGTRLTVV.

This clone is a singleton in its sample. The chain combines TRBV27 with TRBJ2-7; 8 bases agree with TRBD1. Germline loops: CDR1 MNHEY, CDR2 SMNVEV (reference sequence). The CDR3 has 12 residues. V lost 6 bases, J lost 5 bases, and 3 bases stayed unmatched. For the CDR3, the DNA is TGTGCCAGCAGGGACAGGGCCCACGAGCAGTACTTC. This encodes CASRDRAHEQYF.

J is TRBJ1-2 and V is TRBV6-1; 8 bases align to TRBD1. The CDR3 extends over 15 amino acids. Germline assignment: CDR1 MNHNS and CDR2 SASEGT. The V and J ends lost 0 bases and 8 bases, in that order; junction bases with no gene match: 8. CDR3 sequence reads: CASSEAWQGAGGYTF. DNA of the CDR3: TGTGCCAGCAGTGAAGCGTGGCAGGGGGCTGGGGGCTACACCTTC.

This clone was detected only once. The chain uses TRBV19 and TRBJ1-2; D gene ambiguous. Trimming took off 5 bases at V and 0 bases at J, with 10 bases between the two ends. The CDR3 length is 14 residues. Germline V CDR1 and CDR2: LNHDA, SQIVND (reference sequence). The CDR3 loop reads CASSYRNSNYGYTF. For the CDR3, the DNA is TGTGCCAGTAGTTACAGAAATTCTAACTATGGCTACACCTTC.

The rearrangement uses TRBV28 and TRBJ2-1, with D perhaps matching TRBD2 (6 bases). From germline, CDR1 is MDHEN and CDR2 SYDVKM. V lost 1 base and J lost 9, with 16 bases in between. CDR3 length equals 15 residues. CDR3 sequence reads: CASSLSGEVAGEQFF. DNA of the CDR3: TGTGCCAGCAGTTTATCGGGGGAAGTGGCCGGTGAGCAGTTCTTC. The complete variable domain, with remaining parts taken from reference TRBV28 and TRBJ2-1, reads DVKVTQSSRYLVKRTGEKVFLECVQDMDHENMFWYRQDPGLGLRLIYFSYDVKMKEKGDIPEGYSVSREKKERFSLILESASTNQTSMYLCASSLSGEVAGEQFFGPGTRLTVL.

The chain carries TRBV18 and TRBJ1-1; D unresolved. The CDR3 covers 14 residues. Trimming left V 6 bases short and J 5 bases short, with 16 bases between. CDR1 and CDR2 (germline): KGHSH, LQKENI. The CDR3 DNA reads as TGTGCCAGCTCCCCTGCCGCCCTCAGGACTGAAGCTTTCTTT. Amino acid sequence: CASSPAALRTEAFF. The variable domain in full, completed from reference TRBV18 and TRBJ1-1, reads NAGVMQNPRHLVRRRGQEARLRCSPMKGHSHVYWYRQLPEEGLKFMVYLQKENIIDESGMPKERFSAEFPKEGPSILRIQQVVRGDSAAYFCASSPAALRTEAFFGQGTRLTVV.

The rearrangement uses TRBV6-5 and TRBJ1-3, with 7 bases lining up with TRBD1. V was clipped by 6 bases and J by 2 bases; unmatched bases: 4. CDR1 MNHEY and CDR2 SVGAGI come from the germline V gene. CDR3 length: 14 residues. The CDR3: CASSPTGTGNTIYF. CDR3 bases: TGTGCCAGCAGCCCGACAGGGACTGGAAACACCATATATTTT.

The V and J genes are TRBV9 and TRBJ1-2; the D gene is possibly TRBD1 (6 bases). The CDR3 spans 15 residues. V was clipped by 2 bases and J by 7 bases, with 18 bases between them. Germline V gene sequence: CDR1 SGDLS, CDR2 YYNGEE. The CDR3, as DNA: TGTGCCAGCAGCGTCTTAGGGCAGGGGCCAGGTGGCTACACCTTC. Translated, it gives CASSVLGQGPGGYTF.

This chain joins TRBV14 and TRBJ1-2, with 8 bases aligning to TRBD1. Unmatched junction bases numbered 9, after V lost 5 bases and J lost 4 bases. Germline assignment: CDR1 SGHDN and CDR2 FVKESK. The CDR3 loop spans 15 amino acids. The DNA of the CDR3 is TGTGCCAGCAGCTCCTACGCTGGGACAGGCTATGGCTACACCTTC. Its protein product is CASSSYAGTGYGYTF.

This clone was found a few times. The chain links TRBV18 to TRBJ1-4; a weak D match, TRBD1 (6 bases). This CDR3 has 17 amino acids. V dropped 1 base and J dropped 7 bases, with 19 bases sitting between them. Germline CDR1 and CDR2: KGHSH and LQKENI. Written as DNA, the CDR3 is TGTGCCAGCTCACCACGGACAGAGAGCCTAAGTAGTGAAAAACTGTTTTTT. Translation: CASSPRTESLSSEKLFF.

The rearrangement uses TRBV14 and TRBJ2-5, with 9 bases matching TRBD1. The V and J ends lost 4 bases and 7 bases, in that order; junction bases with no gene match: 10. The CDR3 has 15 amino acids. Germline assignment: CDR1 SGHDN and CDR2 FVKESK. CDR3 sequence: CASSLTTGGAGTQYF. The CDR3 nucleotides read TGTGCCAGCAGCCTAACCACAGGGGGCGCAGGGACCCAGTACTTC.

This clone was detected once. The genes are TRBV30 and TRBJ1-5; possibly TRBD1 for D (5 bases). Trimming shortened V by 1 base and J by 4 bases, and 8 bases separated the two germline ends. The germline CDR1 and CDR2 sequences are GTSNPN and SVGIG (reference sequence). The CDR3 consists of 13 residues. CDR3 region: CAWSAGDNQPQHF. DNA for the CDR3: TGTGCCTGGAGTGCGGGGGATAATCAGCCCCAGCATTTT. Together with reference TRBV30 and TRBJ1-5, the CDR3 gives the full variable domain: SQTIHQWPATLVQPVGSPLSLECTVEGTSNPNLYWYRQAAGRGLQLLFYSVGIGQISSEVPQNLSASRPQDRQFILSSKKLLLSDSGFYLCAWSAGDNQPQHFGDGTRLSIL.

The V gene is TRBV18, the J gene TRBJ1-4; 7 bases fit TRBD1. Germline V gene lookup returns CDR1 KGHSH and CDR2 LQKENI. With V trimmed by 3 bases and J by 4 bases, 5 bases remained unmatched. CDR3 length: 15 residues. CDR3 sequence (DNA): TGTGCCAGCTCACCGGAACAGGGGCGTAATGAAAAACTGTTTTTT. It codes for CASSPEQGRNEKLFF.

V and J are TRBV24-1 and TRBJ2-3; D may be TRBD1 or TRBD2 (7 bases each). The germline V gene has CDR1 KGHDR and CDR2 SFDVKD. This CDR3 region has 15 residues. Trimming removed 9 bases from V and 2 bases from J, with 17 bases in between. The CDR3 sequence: CATQKTGTNTDTQYF. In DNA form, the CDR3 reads TGTGCCACCCAAAAGACAGGGACTAACACAGATACGCAGTATTTT.

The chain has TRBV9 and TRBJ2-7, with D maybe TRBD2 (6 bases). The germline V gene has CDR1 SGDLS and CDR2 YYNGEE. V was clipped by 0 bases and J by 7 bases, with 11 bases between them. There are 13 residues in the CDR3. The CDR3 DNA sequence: TGTGCCAGCAGCGTAGGGACTATGCGGGAGCAGTACTTC. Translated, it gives CASSVGTMREQYF.

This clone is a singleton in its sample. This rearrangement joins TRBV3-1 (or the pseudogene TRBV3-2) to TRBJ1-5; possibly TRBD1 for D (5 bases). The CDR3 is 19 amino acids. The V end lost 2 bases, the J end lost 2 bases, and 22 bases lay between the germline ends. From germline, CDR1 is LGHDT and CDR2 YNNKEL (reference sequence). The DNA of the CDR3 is TGTGCCAGCAGCCAACGCAGGGACTCCTATAGGGGTGGCAATCAGCCCCAGCATTTT. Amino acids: CASSQRRDSYRGGNQPQHF.

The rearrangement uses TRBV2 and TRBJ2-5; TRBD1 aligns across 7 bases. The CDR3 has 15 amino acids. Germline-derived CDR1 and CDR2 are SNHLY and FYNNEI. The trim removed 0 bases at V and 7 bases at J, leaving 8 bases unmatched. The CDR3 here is CASSEAQTGRGTQYF. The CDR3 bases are TGTGCCAGCAGTGAAGCGCAGACAGGGAGAGGGACCCAGTACTTC.

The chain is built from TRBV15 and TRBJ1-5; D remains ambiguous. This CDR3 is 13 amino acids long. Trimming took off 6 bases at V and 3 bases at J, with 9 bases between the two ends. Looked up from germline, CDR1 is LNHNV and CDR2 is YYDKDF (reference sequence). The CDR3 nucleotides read TGTGCCACCAGGCGAGACCCCAATCAGCCCCAGCATTTT. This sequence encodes CATRRDPNQPQHF.

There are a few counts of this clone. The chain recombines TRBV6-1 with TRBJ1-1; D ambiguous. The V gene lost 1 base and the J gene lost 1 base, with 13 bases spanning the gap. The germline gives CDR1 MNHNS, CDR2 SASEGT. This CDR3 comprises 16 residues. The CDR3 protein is CASSEEDRLPNTEAFF. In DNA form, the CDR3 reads TGTGCCAGCAGTGAAGAGGACCGACTTCCGAACACTGAAGCTTTCTTT.

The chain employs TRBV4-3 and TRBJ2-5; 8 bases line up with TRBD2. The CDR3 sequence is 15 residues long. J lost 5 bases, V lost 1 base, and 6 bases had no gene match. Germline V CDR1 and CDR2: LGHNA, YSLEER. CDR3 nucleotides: TGCGCCAGCAGCCAAGCCGCGGGGGGCCTCGAGACCCAGTACTTC. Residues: CASSQAAGGLETQYF.

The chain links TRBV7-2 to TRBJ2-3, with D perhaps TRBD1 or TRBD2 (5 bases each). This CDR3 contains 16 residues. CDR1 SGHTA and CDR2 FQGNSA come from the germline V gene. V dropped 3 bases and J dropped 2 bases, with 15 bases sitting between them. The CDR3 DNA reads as TGTGCCAGCAGCTTCGCGCCGCCTGGGACCACAGATACGCAGTATTTT. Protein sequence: CASSFAPPGTTDTQYF.

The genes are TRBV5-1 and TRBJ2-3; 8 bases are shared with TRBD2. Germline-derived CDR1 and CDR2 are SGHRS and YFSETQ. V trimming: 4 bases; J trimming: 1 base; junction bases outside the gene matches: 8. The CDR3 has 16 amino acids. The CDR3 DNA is TGCGCCAGCAGCCTAGAGCGGGGGTGGGGCACAGATACGCAGTATTTT. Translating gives CASSLERGWGTDTQYF.

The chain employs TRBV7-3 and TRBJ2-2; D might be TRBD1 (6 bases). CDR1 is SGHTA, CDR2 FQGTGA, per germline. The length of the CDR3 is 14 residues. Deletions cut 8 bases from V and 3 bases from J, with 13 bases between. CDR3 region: CASAPDRDTGELFF. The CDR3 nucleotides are TGTGCCAGCGCCCCGGACAGAGACACCGGGGAGCTGTTTTTT. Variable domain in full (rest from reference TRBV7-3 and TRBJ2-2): GAGVSQTPSNKVTEKGKYVELRCDPISGHTALYWYRQSLGQGPEFLIYFQGTGAADDSGLPNDRFFAVRPEGSVSTLKIQRTERGDSAVYLCASAPDRDTGELFFGEGSRLTVL.

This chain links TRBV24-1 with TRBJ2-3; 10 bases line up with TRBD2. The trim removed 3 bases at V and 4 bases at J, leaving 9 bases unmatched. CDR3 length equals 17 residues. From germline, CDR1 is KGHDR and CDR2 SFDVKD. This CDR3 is CATSDPGLAVTADTQYF. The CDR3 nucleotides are TGTGCCACCAGTGATCCCGGACTAGCGGTGACTGCAGATACGCAGTATTTT.